Following are 20 T cell receptor beta chains from one sample sequenced in a study of tumor-infiltrating lymphocytes in primary liver carcinoma. Each 20-30 mg portion of unsorted bulk tissue served as the source for co-extraction of RNA and DNA. Making TCR beta cDNA involved around 540 ng total RNA and a constant-region primer. It was through three nested multiplex PCR rounds of slightly modified ARM-PCR that TCR beta libraries arose. TRBV1-TRBV30 forward primers paired with a C-beta reverse primer were used in the first two PCR rounds, which ran roughly 10 cycles each. TCRdb re-derived calls from the multiplex PCR reads in MiXCR, one entry per CDR3 protein. The top ten hold around 23% of the sample, which has around 54,000 distinct CDR3 sequences, 60% to 75% seen once. Sample: liver tumor tissue from sampling region 2. The subset here: tumor region T2, inferior pole. The source of these receptors is a man aged 40-49 years with primary liver carcinoma and hepatitis B virus infection.

This clonotype was counted ten times or more. This chain joins TRBV12-3 or TRBV12-4 and TRBJ2-5; TRBD1 matches 8 bases. The CDR3 extends over 15 amino acids. After removal of 5 bases from V and 2 bases from J, the junction contained 7 bases not matched to a gene. CDR3 protein: CASSGRQGRQETQYF. In DNA, the CDR3 is TGTGCCAGCAGTGGGCGACAGGGGAGGCAAGAGACCCAGTACTTC.

There are many counts of this clonotype. This chain joins TRBV5-1 and TRBJ2-3; D is possibly TRBD1 (5 bases). Trimming stripped 0 bases from V and 2 bases from J, with 10 bases between. The CDR3 length is 15 residues. Germline CDR1 and CDR2: SGHRS and YFSETQ. This CDR3 is CASSLGTGHTDTQYF. DNA of the CDR3: TGCGCCAGCAGCTTGGGCACAGGCCACACAGATACGCAGTATTTT.

Of note for this clonotype: This likely comes from a read error, as the CDR3 has no conserved phenylalanine or tryptophan at its end. The chain combines TRBV6-1 with TRBJ2-2; 13 bases align to TRBD2. Germline V gene lookup returns CDR1 MNHNS and CDR2 SASEGT. This CDR3 comprises 16 residues. CDR3 sequence reads: CACRKLAGGGTGELFV. CDR3 DNA sequence: TGTGCCTGCAGGAAACTAGCGGGAGGGGGCACCGGGGAGCTGTTTGTT.

A note on this clonotype: A read error may account for a junction end that differs from germline. The V gene is TRBV7-9, the J gene TRBJ2-5; 9 bases line up with TRBD1. The CDR3 has 16 residues. Looked up from germline, CDR1 is SEHNR and CDR2 is FQNEAQ (reference sequence). CDR3 sequence (DNA): TGTGCCAGCAGCTCCCGGGACAGGGAAGTCCAAGAGACCCAGTATTTC. Protein sequence: CASSSRDREVQETQYF.

Points on this clonotype: An end of the junction differs from the germline gene, which may be a read error. This rearrangement joins TRBV6-2 or TRBV6-3 to TRBJ2-7, with 11 bases matching TRBD2. Germline values: CDR1 MNHEY, CDR2 SVGEGT. This CDR3 contains 13 residues. CDR3 protein: CASSGLAGYEHYF. The CDR3 bases are TGTGCCAGTAGTGGACTAGCGGGCTACGAGCATTACTTC.

The chain links TRBV12-3 or TRBV12-4 to TRBJ2-1; D perhaps matches TRBD2 (5 bases). Trimming took off 10 bases at V and 8 bases at J, with 21 bases between the two ends. CDR3 length equals 14 residues. The CDR3 DNA reads as TGTGCCAACACTTCCCGTGGAGGTTTGTATGAGCAGTTCTTC. Amino acid sequence: CANTSRGGLYEQFF.

This clonotype was picked up many times. The J gene is TRBJ2-7, the V gene TRBV6-1; D not certain. The CDR3 loop spans 14 amino acids. V was clipped by 3 bases and J by 5 bases, with 14 bases between them. Germline V gives CDR1 MNHNS, CDR2 SASEGT. The CDR3 loop is CASSDRREPNEQYF. Here the CDR3 DNA reads TGTGCCAGCAGTGACCGGCGAGAGCCCAACGAGCAGTACTTC.

V gene TRBV4-1 combines with J gene TRBJ2-5; D is possibly TRBD1 (7 bases). The V gene's germline CDR1 is MGHRA and CDR2 YSYEKL. CDR3 length: 15 amino acids. V was clipped by 0 bases and J by 6 bases, with 14 bases between them. DNA for the CDR3: TGCGCCAGCAGCCAAGATTCAGGGGGGCAAAAGACCCAGTACTTC. Amino acids: CASSQDSGGQKTQYF.

The chain is built from TRBV10-3 and TRBJ1-4; 8 bases map to TRBD1. Germline trimming cut 0 bases from V and 8 bases from J; bases unmatched to any gene: 14. The CDR3 loop spans 18 amino acids. CDR1 and CDR2 (germline): ENHRY, SYGVKD. CDR3 coding DNA: TGTGCCATCAGTGAGTCGGTCCCGGGACAGGCCTTGAGCGAAAAACTGTTTTTT. Its translation: CAISESVPGQALSEKLFF.

The chain links TRBV7-8 to TRBJ1-1, with D tentatively TRBD1 (6 bases). Between the trimmed V and J ends, which lost 10 bases and 7 bases, there was a span of 25 bases. The CDR3 runs to 15 residues. From germline, CDR1 is SGHVS and CDR2 FQNEAQ. CDR3 coding DNA: TGTGCCAACAGTCAAGGGGGGAGAAGGGGCATTGAAGCTTTCTTT. Residues: CANSQGGRRGIEAFF. Filled out from reference TRBV7-8 and TRBJ1-1, the complete variable domain reads GAGVSQSPRYKVAKRGQDVALRCDPISGHVSLFWYQQALGQGPEFLTYFQNEAQLDKSGLPSDRFFAERPEGSVSTLKIQRTQQEDSAVYLCANSQGGRRGIEAFFGQGTRLTVV.

This clonotype appeared a few times. Just one base apart from a much larger clone, this may be a read error. The rearrangement uses TRBV5-4 and TRBJ2-1; 14 positions agree with TRBD2. This CDR3 is 14 amino acids long. Germline values: CDR1 SGHNT, CDR2 YYREEE (reference sequence). V was pared by 5 bases and J by 8 bases, with 3 bases of the junction left unmatched. The CDR3 nucleotides are TGTGCCAGCAGGGGGGGACTAGCGGGAGATGAGCAGTTCTTC. Protein product: CASRGGLAGDEQFF.

About this clonotype itself: This clone may be a read error of a much larger clone one base away. This chain joins TRBV28 and TRBJ2-7, with no clear D. The CDR3 is made up of 15 amino acids. Per the germline V gene, CDR1 is MDHEN and CDR2 is SYDVKM. Trimming took 5 bases from V and 1 from J, leaving 15 bases between them. The CDR3, as DNA: TGTGCCAGCAGTCCCACCGCGCCTCATTCCTACGAGCAGTACTTC. Its translation: CASSPTAPHSYEQYF.

The CDR3 DNA reads as TGTGCCAGCAGCCGGAACCACAGTGAGCAGTTCTTC. Translation gives CASSRNHSEQFF. The V call is TRBV14, the J call TRBJ2-1; no definite D call. Between the trimmed V and J ends, which lost 4 bases and 9 bases, there was a span of 10 bases. There are 12 residues in the CDR3. Germline values: CDR1 SGHDN, CDR2 FVKESK.

As for this clonotype: At one end, the junction sequence differs from germline, possibly due to a read error. This rearrangement joins TRBV13 to TRBJ2-7; D not certain. Germline lookup yields CDR1 PRHDT and CDR2 FYEKMQ (reference sequence). The CDR3 loop spans 11 amino acids. The DNA for the CDR3 is TGTGCAAGCAGCTTACGCGGTGAGTGGTACTTC. This sequence encodes CASSLRGEWYF. The entire variable domain, with the rest obtained from reference TRBV13 and TRBJ2-7, is as follows: AAGVIQSPRHLIKEKRETATLKCYPIPRHDTVYWYQQGPGQDPQFLISFYEKMQSDKGSIPDRFSAQQFSDYHSELNMSSLELGDSALYFCASSLRGEWYFGPGTRLTVT.

Points on this clonotype: The junction and the germline gene differ at one end; a read error may be behind it. The rearrangement links TRBV6-5 to TRBJ2-2; D might be TRBD1 (6 bases). Looked up from germline, CDR1 is MNHEY and CDR2 is SVGAGI. The CDR3 is made up of 15 amino acids. The CDR3: CASGYSNSGTGELFF. The CDR3 DNA sequence: TGTGCCAGCGGTTACTCGAATTCCGGGACAGGGGAGCTGTTTTTT.

This clonotype was observed a single time. One end of the junction varies from germline; a read error may be responsible. The CDR3, as DNA: TGTGTCAGCACCCCAGAGACAGGGGCCTACGAGCATTACTTC. Its protein is CVSTPETGAYEHYF. The rearrangement joins TRBV6-5 to TRBJ2-7; 8 nucleotides align to TRBD1. This CDR3 spans 14 amino acids. The germline CDR1 and CDR2 sequences are MNHEY and SVGAGI.

This clonotype has at least ten counts. The chain couples TRBV7-2 to TRBJ2-1; D call uncertain. V shed 2 bases and J shed 5 bases, with 10 bases lying between them. CDR1 is SGHTA, CDR2 FQGNSA, per germline. CDR3 length: 14 residues. CDR3 DNA sequence: TGTGCCAGCAGCTTATTTAGGGCGGACAATGAGCAGTTCTTC. This sequence encodes CASSLFRADNEQFF.

This clonotype was counted many times. This rearrangement joins TRBV6-5 to TRBJ2-2; D is perhaps TRBD2 (6 bases). Between the trimmed V and J ends, which lost 2 bases and 5 bases, there was a span of 9 bases. This CDR3 has 14 residues. CDR1 and CDR2 (germline): MNHEY, SVGAGI. The CDR3 DNA sequence: TGTGCCAGCAGTTACGGGGGGTTGACCGGGGAGCTGTTTTTT. Protein: CASSYGGLTGELFF.

In the case of this clonotype: Since the CDR3 does not end with the conserved phenylalanine or tryptophan, this likely comes from a read error. Because the CDR3's place on the DNA is in doubt, the DNA is left out and the CDR3 is given as listed by TCRdb. This chain connects TRBV11-2 to TRBJ2-7. CDR1 is SGHAT, CDR2 FQNNGV, per germline. Termini included, the CDR3 measures 14 amino acids. The chain's CDR3 is CASSLADTAYEQYS.

Comment on this clonotype: The junction shows a germline mismatch at one end, possibly a read error. The rearrangement uses TRBV6-1 and TRBJ2-1; 8 nucleotides agree with TRBD2. This CDR3 has 16 amino acids. Germline assignment: CDR1 MNHNS and CDR2 SASEGT. The chain's CDR3 is CARSALPTGGGDEQFF. DNA for the CDR3: TGTGCCAGGAGTGCCCTCCCAACCGGGGGGGGCGATGAGCAGTTCTTC.